This record concerns one TCR beta chain sequence. Its antigen has not been determined. No much larger clonotype is one base removed from it; base qualities were not supplied. V was cut back by 5 bases and J by 1 base, leaving a gap of 13 bases between them. Based on the germline V gene (reference sequence), the CDR1 and CDR2 sequences are SEHNR and FQNEAQ. The CDR3 sequence holds 15 residues, the cysteine and phenylalanine included. Only the CDR3 DNA is retained, 45 bases long and in frame from the first base. The data belong to a study of patients and donors after allogeneic stem cell transplantation (dated by TCRdb to about 2020). The library was built by means of RT-PCR. Sequencer: NextSeq 550. TCRdb applied fastp at Q25 and MiXCR to the public reads, then kept only in-frame beta chains. Rows are unified per CDR3 protein, each entry keeping the most common DNA and genes. In all, the sample holds approximately 410,000 distinct CDR3 sequences, and around 16% of those were seen once. The ten most abundant clones make up 6.5% to 7.5% of the sample.

The sample consisted of blood, either unsorted or a sorted T cell fraction (not recorded which). The source is a human donor who was either an allogeneic HSCT recipient or a stem cell or donor lymphocyte infusion donor (not recorded which). It is not recorded whose cells these are; they may come from a transplant donor. This receptor chain uses TRBV7-9 and TRBJ2-3; the D segment is perhaps TRBD1 or TRBD2, each sharing 5 matched bases. CDR3 loop: CASSLPGTGTDTQYF. The bases read TGTGCCAGCAGCCTTCCAGGGACGGGCACAGATACGCAGTATTTT.